The 22 T cell receptor beta chains given below trace back to one sample, sequenced in a study of blood T cell repertoires in COVID-19. This table comes from immunoSEQ multiplex PCR, and its TCRdb copy is limited to in-frame clones, with some not included. The table includes roughly 59,000 clones, 70% to 85% detected once. Sequenced input: peripheral blood. These TCRs come from a human donor in a cohort sampled during active COVID-19.

The chain links TRBV5-1 to TRBJ1-2; a weak D match, TRBD1 (5 bases). The CDR3 covers 13 residues. V gave up 5 bases and J gave up 14 bases, with 22 bases separating them. CDR1 and CDR2 from the germline V gene are SGHRS and YFSETQ. The chain's CDR3 is CASRTPGDSPETF. The CDR3, as DNA: TGCGCCAGCAGGACCCCGGGGGACTCACCCGAAACCTTC.

In this sample, this clone turned up a few times. The DNA of the CDR3 is TGTGCCAGCAGGGGGCCTTCAGCGGGGGGAAGCACAGATACGCAGTATTTT. Translated, it gives CASRGPSAGGSTDTQYF. The V and J genes are TRBV7-2 and TRBJ2-3; TRBD2 matches at 9 bases. CDR3 length: 17 residues. Trimming removed 6 bases from V and 0 bases from J; junction bases left unmatched: 10. Per the germline V gene, CDR1 is SGHTA and CDR2 is FQGNSA.

The J gene is TRBJ2-7, the V gene TRBV29-1, with D possibly matching TRBD2 (5 bases). CDR3 length equals 15 residues. V was trimmed by 4 bases and J by 6 bases, leaving 22 bases between them. Germline V gives CDR1 SQVTM, CDR2 ANQGSEA. The CDR3 protein is CSVAWGGGPFAEQYF. CDR3 sequence (DNA): TGCAGCGTTGCGTGGGGTGGCGGGCCTTTTGCCGAGCAGTACTTC.

The genes are TRBV7-2 and TRBJ1-5; D may be TRBD1 (6 bases). Trimming shortened V by 1 base and J by 3 bases, and 10 bases separated the two germline ends. Germline lookup yields CDR1 SGHTA and CDR2 FQGNSA. The CDR3 covers 15 residues. CDR3: CASSLVGQSNQPQHF. DNA of the CDR3: TGTGCCAGCAGCTTAGTCGGACAGTCCAATCAGCCCCAGCATTTT.

V is TRBV30 and J is TRBJ2-1, with a possible D match to TRBD1 (6 bases). Trimming left V 5 bases short and J 9 bases short, with 20 bases between. Germline lookup yields CDR1 GTSNPN and CDR2 SVGIG (reference sequence). The length of the CDR3 is 14 residues. CDR3 residues: CAWRTRDKPGEQFF. The CDR3 nucleotides are TGTGCCTGGCGAACCCGGGACAAACCAGGTGAGCAGTTCTTC.

The V gene is TRBV5-4, the J gene TRBJ1-6; D gene unclear. The CDR3 has 13 amino acids. V was cut by 9 bases and J by 5 bases, with 12 bases left in between. Germline V gene data show CDR1 as SGHNT and CDR2 as YYREEE (reference sequence). The CDR3 protein is CATYQDNNSPLHF. The CDR3 DNA follows: TGTGCCACCTATCAGGATAATAATTCACCCCTCCACTTT.

The chain employs TRBV5-1 and TRBJ2-1; 7 positions agree with TRBD2. Germline V gene data show CDR1 as SGHRS and CDR2 as YFSETQ. The V gene end was trimmed by 0 bases and the J gene end by 7 bases; junction bases not matched to a gene: 10. The CDR3 is 16 residues long. The CDR3 DNA reads TGCGCCAGCAGCTTGGCGTGGGGTAGCGGGTTGAATGAGCAGTTCTTC. Translating gives CASSLAWGSGLNEQFF.

This chain links TRBV7-2 with TRBJ2-1; TRBD1 aligns across 10 bases. V lost 1 base, J lost 9 bases, and 6 bases stayed unmatched. This CDR3 is built from 15 residues. In germline, CDR1 is SGHTA, CDR2 FQGNSA. The CDR3 spells CASSLDSGTGAEQFF. DNA of the CDR3: TGTGCCAGCAGCTTAGATTCAGGGACAGGGGCTGAGCAGTTCTTC.

Only a few counts were recorded for this clone. This chain joins TRBV10-1 and TRBJ2-3; no clear D gene. Trimming pared 2 bases from V and 0 bases from J, leaving 6 bases between. The CDR3 is 14 amino acids. The V gene's germline CDR1 is WNHNN and CDR2 SYGVQD (reference sequence). CDR3 in DNA: TGCGCCAGCAGTGAGGCGGAGAGCACAGATACGCAGTATTTT. This encodes CASSEAESTDTQYF.

In this sample, this clone is medium-sized. The J gene is TRBJ2-5, the V gene TRBV6-1; TRBD2 agrees at 8 bases. The V segment lost 3 bases and the J segment 1 base; nucleotides outside the gene matches: 13. The CDR3 is 18 residues long. The V gene's germline CDR1 is MNHNS and CDR2 SASEGT. CDR3 in DNA: TGTGCCAGCAGTGACCCGGGGGGGCGGGAGGAGGCCCAAGAGACCCAGTACTTC. It yields the protein CASSDPGGREEAQETQYF.

The chain is built from TRBV19 and TRBJ2-7; D not certain. This CDR3 has 13 amino acids. Germline CDR1 and CDR2: LNHDA and SQIVND (reference sequence). V was clipped by 3 bases and J by 3 bases, with 9 bases between them. The CDR3 DNA reads as TGTGCCAGTAGTATTTTACTCGGCTACGAGCAGTACTTC. Translation gives CASSILLGYEQYF.

This clone appeared a single time. V is TRBV4-1 and J is TRBJ1-6, with a weak D call TRBD1 (6 bases). The length of the CDR3 is 16 residues. CDR1 is MGHRA, CDR2 YSYEKL, per germline. Trimming removed 1 base from V and 7 bases from J, with 14 bases in between. The DNA of the CDR3 is TGCGCCAGCAGCCAAGTTCCAGGGGTGAAGAATTCACCCCTCCACTTT. This sequence encodes CASSQVPGVKNSPLHF.

The chain combines TRBV7-4 with TRBJ2-3, with D tentatively TRBD2 (5 bases). Trimming stripped 9 bases from V and 1 base from J, with 17 bases between. CDR3 length: 15 amino acids. Looked up from germline, CDR1 is SGHVT and CDR2 is SQSDAQ. Written as DNA, the CDR3 is TGTGCCAGAAAGACACCAGGAGCGGGCACAGATACGCAGTATTTT. It codes for CARKTPGAGTDTQYF. The variable domain in full, with the rest retrieved from reference TRBV7-4 and TRBJ2-3, is GAGVSQSPRYKVAKRGRDVALRCDSISGHVTLYWYRQTLGQGSEVLTYSQSDAQRDKSGRPSGRFSAERPERSVSTLKIQRTEQGDSAVYLCARKTPGAGTDTQYFGPGTRLTVL.

The J gene is TRBJ2-5, the V gene TRBV7-2; TRBD2 agrees at 8 bases. The CDR3 totals 15 residues. V lost 5 bases and J lost 4; bases outside the gene matches: 9. Germline loops: CDR1 SGHTA, CDR2 FQGNSA. CDR3 sequence: CASSRGAGVPETQYF. DNA for the CDR3: TGTGCCAGCAGCAGGGGAGCGGGAGTGCCAGAGACCCAGTACTTC.

DNA of the CDR3: TGCGCCAGCAGCCAAGATCGAGGAGTCAATCAGCCCCAGCATTTT. Its protein is CASSQDRGVNQPQHF. The rearrangement joins TRBV4-1 to TRBJ1-5; D is unclear. The CDR3 sequence is 15 residues long. V was cut by 0 bases and J by 3 bases, with 9 bases left in between. From germline, CDR1 is MGHRA and CDR2 YSYEKL.

CDR3 region: CASSLVREGEGYTF. For the CDR3, the DNA is TGTGCCAGCAGCTTGGTCAGGGAAGGCGAAGGCTACACCTTC. V gene TRBV7-9 combines with J gene TRBJ1-2; perhaps TRBD1 as D (5 bases). CDR1 is SEHNR and CDR2 is FQNEAQ in the germline V gene (reference sequence). The CDR3 is 14 amino acids. V dropped 3 bases and J dropped 8 bases, with 16 bases sitting between them.

This clone was counted a few times. The chain uses TRBV4-3 and TRBJ2-7, with 7 bases matching TRBD2. The CDR3 runs 15 residues. Germline V CDR1 and CDR2: LGHNA, YSLEER. Germline trimming cut 2 bases from V and 1 base from J; bases unmatched to any gene: 5. The DNA of the CDR3 is TGCGCCAGCAGCCAACTGGCTAGCGGATCCTACGAGCAGTACTTC. Translated, it gives CASSQLASGSYEQYF.

This clone occurred a few times. The V and J genes are TRBV3-1 (or the pseudogene TRBV3-2) and TRBJ2-2; D call uncertain. V gave up 1 base and J gave up 5 bases, with 5 bases separating them. The CDR3 has 13 residues. Germline V gene lookup returns CDR1 LGHDT and CDR2 YNNKEL (reference sequence). The CDR3 DNA sequence: TGTGCCAGCAGCCAAGGACATACCGGGGAGCTGTTTTTT. This encodes CASSQGHTGELFF.

The chain couples TRBV4-3 to TRBJ2-3; TRBD2 matches at 11 bases. The CDR3 has 15 residues. The junction had 5 bases not matched to a gene; V was cut back by 2 bases and J by 7 bases. Per the germline V gene, CDR1 is LGHNA and CDR2 is YSLEER. CDR3: CASSQNRLAGNTQYF. CDR3 nucleotide sequence: TGCGCCAGCAGCCAAAATAGACTAGCGGGGAATACGCAGTATTTT.

In this sample, this clone turned up a few times. The chain has TRBV7-2 and TRBJ2-7; D might be TRBD1 (6 bases). Germline assignment: CDR1 SGHTA and CDR2 FQGNSA. V gave up 4 bases and J gave up 4 bases, with 11 bases separating them. The CDR3 has 13 residues. The CDR3, as DNA: TGTGCCAGCAGCTCACAGCAGGGGTACGAGCAGTACTTC. It specifies CASSSQQGYEQYF.

The chain is built from TRBV13 and TRBJ2-1; 7 bases map to TRBD1. The junction had 4 bases not matched to a gene; V was cut back by 0 bases and J by 5 bases. The CDR3 length is 15 residues. Per germline, CDR1 PRHDT and CDR2 FYEKMQ (reference sequence). The CDR3 protein is CASSLGTGLNNEQFF. The DNA for the CDR3 is TGTGCCAGCAGCTTAGGGACAGGGTTGAACAATGAGCAGTTCTTC.

This chain connects TRBV19 to TRBJ1-4, with a weak D call TRBD1 (6 bases). The V and J ends lost 4 bases and 0 bases respectively, with 9 bases between them. In germline, CDR1 is LNHDA, CDR2 SQIVND (reference sequence). This CDR3 contains 15 residues. In DNA, the CDR3 is TGTGCCAGTAGTAACCACAGGGCAACTAATGAAAAACTGTTTTTT. This encodes CASSNHRATNEKLFF. Drawing the rest from reference TRBV19 and TRBJ1-4, the complete variable domain is DGGITQSPKYLFRKEGQNVTLSCEQNLNHDAMYWYRQDPGQGLRLIYYSQIVNDFQKGDIAEGYSVSREKKESFPLTVTSAQKNPTAFYLCASSNHRATNEKLFFGSGTQLSVL.